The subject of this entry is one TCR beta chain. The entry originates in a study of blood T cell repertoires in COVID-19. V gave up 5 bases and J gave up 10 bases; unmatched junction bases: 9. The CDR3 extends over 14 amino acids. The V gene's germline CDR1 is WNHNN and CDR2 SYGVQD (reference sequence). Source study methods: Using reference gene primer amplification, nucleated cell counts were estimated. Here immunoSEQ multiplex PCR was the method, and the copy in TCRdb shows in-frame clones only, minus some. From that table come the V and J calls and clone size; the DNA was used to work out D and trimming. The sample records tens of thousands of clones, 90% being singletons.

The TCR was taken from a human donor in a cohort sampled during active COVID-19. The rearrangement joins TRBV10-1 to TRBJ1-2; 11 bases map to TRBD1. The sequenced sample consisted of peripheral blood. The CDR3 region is CASSSGQGAGDYTF. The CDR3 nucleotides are TGCGCCAGCAGTAGCGGACAGGGGGCTGGAGACTACACCTTC.